The entry below describes one T cell receptor beta chain. What it binds is not known. The sample originates from a study of CD8 T cells in Susac syndrome. Study-wide results and limits: The study acknowledged a relatively small number of individuals in its TCR sequencing and HLA analysis.

RNA, at about 0.5 to 1 ug, was reverse transcribed with random hexamers. TCRdb re-called the immunoSEQ multiplex PCR reads with MiXCR, one entry per CDR3 protein. The sample yields around 230,000 distinct CDR3 sequences, 95% seen once. The CDR3 runs 15 residues. Trimming took 7 bases from V and 6 from J, leaving 21 bases between them. The CD8+ and CD4+ T cells were negatively isolated, with the TEMRA cells enriched by FACS. Sequencing input: CD4+ T cells from PBMCs. The rearrangement joins TRBV12-3 or TRBV12-4 to TRBJ2-5, with D perhaps assigned TRBD1 or TRBD2 (5 bases each). The receptor was derived from a human donor with multiple sclerosis. CDR3 loop: CASTLRGGGRQTQYF. CDR3 DNA sequence: TGTGCCAGCACCCTCCGCGGTGGGGGTCGGCAGACCCAGTACTTC.